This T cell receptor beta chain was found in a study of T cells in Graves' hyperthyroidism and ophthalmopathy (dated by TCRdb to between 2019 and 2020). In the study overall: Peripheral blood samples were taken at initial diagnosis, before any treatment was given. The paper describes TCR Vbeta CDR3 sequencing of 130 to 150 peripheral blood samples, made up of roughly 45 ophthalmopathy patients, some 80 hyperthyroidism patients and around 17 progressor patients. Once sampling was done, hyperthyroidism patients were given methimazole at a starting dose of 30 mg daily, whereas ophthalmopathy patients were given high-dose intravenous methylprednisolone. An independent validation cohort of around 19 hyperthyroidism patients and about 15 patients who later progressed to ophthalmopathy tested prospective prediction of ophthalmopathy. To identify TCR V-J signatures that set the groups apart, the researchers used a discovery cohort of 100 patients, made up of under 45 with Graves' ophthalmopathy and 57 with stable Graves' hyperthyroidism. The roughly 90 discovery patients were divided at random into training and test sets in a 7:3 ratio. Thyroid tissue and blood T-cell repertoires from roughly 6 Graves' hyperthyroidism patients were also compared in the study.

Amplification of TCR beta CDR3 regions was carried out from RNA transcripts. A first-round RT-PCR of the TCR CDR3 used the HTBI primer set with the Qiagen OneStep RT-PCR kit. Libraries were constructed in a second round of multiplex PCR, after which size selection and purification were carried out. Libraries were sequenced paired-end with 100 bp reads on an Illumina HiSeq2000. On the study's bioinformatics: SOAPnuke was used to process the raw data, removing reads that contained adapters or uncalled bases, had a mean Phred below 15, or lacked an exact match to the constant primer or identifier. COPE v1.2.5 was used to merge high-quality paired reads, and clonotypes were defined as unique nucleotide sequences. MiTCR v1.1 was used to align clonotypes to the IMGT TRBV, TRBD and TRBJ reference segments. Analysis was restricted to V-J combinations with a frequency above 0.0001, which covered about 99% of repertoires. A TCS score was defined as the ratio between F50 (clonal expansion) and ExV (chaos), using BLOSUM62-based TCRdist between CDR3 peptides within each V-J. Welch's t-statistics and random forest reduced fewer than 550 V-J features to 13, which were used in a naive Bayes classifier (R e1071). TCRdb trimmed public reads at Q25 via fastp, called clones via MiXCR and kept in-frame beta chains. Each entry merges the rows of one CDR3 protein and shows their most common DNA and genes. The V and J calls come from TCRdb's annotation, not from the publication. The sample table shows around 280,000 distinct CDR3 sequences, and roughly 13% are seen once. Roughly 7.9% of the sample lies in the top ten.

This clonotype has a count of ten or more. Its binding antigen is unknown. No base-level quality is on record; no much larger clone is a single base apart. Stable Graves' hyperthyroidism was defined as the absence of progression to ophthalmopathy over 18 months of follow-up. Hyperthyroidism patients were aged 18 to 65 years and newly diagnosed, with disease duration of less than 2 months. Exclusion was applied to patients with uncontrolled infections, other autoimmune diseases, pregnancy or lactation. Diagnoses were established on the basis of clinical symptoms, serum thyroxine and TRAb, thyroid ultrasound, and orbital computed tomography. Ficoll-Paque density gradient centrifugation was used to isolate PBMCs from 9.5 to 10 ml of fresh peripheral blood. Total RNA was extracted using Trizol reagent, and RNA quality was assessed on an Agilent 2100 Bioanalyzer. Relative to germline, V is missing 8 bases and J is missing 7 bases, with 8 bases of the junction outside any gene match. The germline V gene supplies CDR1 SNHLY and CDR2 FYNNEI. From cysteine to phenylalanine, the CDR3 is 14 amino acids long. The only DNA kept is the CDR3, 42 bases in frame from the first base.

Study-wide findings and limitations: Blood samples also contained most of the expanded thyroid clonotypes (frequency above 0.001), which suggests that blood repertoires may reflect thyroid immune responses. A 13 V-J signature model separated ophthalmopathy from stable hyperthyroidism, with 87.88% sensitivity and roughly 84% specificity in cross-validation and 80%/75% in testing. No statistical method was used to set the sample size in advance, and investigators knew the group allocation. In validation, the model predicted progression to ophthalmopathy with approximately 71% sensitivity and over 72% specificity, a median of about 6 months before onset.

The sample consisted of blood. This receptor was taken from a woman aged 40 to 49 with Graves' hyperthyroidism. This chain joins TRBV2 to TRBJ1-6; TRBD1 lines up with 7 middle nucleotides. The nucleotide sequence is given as TGTGCCAGCCACTGGACAGGAGTAAATTCACCCCTCCACTTT. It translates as CASHWTGVNSPLHF.